Below are 14 T cell receptor beta chains sequenced from a single sample in a study of T cell repertoires in cytomegalovirus infection. Their antigens remain unidentified. A single record per CDR3 protein comes from TCRdb applying MiXCR to the reads. Of about 770,000 distinct CDR3 sequences listed, under 35% are singletons. The source was cultured CD8+ T cells from PBMCs, collected from culture after CMV antigen stimulation. The receptors were sampled from a human donor in good health (CMV status not recorded). Some clones in this sample may be carry-over from other donors' samples.

The chain carries TRBV6-2 or TRBV6-3 and TRBJ1-5; D is unclear. Germline V gene lookup returns CDR1 MNHEY and CDR2 SVGEGT. The CDR3 sequence is 18 residues long. V was pared by 0 bases and J by 0 bases, with 15 bases between. The DNA for the CDR3 is TGTGCCAGCAGTTACTCGAAGGCACACAAGTATAGCAATCAGCCCCAGCATTTT. It codes for CASSYSKAHKYSNQPQHF.

The chain combines TRBV7-6 with TRBJ1-1; D possibly corresponds to TRBD1 (6 bases). This CDR3 is built from 17 residues. V lost 0 bases and J lost 0, with 14 bases in between. Looked up from germline, CDR1 is SGHVS and CDR2 is FNYEAQ. The CDR3 spells CASSLAGQTLMNTEAFF. In DNA, the CDR3 is TGTGCCAGCAGCTTAGCTGGACAGACCCTGATGAACACTGAAGCTTTCTTT.

This clonotype was found a few times. As DNA, the CDR3 is TGTGCCCTCAACTCCGGGTCTCCTACTCACAATGAGCAGTTCTTC. Amino acid sequence: CALNSGSPTHNEQFF. The V gene is TRBV28, the J gene TRBJ2-1; no firm D call. Trimming pared 11 bases from V and 5 bases from J, leaving 22 bases between. The germline CDR1 and CDR2 sequences are MDHEN and SYDVKM. This CDR3 has 15 residues.

This clonotype was found a few times. V usage is TRBV6-4 and J usage is TRBJ2-3, with TRBD2 identical over 7 bases. V gave up 5 bases and J gave up 4 bases; unmatched junction bases: 9. The CDR3 covers 15 residues. Germline V gene lookup returns CDR1 MRHNA and CDR2 SNTAGT. CDR3 DNA sequence: TGTGCCAGCAGTCAGTACAGCGGGGCCTCAGATACGCAGTATTTT. This translates into CASSQYSGASDTQYF.

The rearrangement joins TRBV7-3 to TRBJ2-1; D possibly corresponds to TRBD2 (6 bases). Trimming removed 4 bases at V and 4 bases at J, with 14 bases between. There are 15 residues in the CDR3. CDR1 and CDR2 from the germline V gene are SGHTA and FQGTGA. The CDR3 DNA sequence: TGTGCCAGCAGCTCCAGTTCGGGGGAATACAATGAGCAGTTCTTC. It encodes CASSSSSGEYNEQFF. The variable domain in full, with the rest retrieved from reference TRBV7-3 and TRBJ2-1, is GAGVSQTPSNKVTEKGKYVELRCDPISGHTALYWYRQSLGQGPEFLIYFQGTGAADDSGLPNDRFFAVRPEGSVSTLKIQRTERGDSAVYLCASSSSSGEYNEQFFGPGTRLTVL.

V usage is TRBV2 and J usage is TRBJ1-5; 7 bases align to TRBD1. The CDR3 contains 17 residues. With V trimmed by 6 bases and J by 5 bases, 16 bases remained unmatched. CDR1 SNHLY and CDR2 FYNNEI come from the germline V gene. The CDR3 nucleotides read TGTGCCAGCAGCCCCCTCACCGGGACAGAAATGGATCAGCCCCAGCATTTT. Amino acid sequence: CASSPLTGTEMDQPQHF.

This clonotype has a handful of counts. Here the CDR3 DNA reads TGTGCCAGCAGTTACGGCTCTTATAAGGGCAGCGGGGAGACCCAGTACTTC. This encodes CASSYGSYKGSGETQYF. The V call is TRBV6-5, the J call TRBJ2-5; a possible D gene is TRBD2 (6 bases). This CDR3 comprises 17 residues. V lost 2 bases and J lost 5, with 21 bases in between. Looked up from germline, CDR1 is MNHEY and CDR2 is SVGAGI.

The chain employs TRBV11-2 and TRBJ2-2, with a possible D match to TRBD2 (6 bases). CDR1 is SGHAT, CDR2 FQNNGV, per germline. This CDR3 is built from 13 residues. Trimming took off 6 bases at V and 7 bases at J, with 12 bases between the two ends. The DNA of the CDR3 is TGTGCCAGCAGGGGCGGGGATCACGGGGAGCTGTTTTTT. It translates to CASRGGDHGELFF.

This clonotype was recorded a few times. The chain combines TRBV7-6 with TRBJ2-3; TRBD1 is a possible D gene (6 bases). V was cut by 8 bases and J by 2 bases, with 14 bases left in between. Germline V lookup: CDR1 SGHVS, CDR2 FNYEAQ. The CDR3 runs to 14 residues. The CDR3 is CASATEGVTDTQYF. The CDR3 bases are TGTGCCAGCGCCACCGAGGGGGTCACAGATACGCAGTATTTT.

This clonotype was counted only a few times. CDR3 protein: CASSTGTGSYEQYF. CDR3 coding DNA: TGTGCCAGTAGTACCGGGACAGGGTCGTACGAGCAGTACTTC. J is TRBJ2-7 and V is TRBV19; 9 bases map to TRBD1. Germline assignment: CDR1 LNHDA and CDR2 SQIVND (reference sequence). With 4 bases clipped from V and 4 bases from J, the junction kept 5 bases outside the gene matches. This CDR3 is 14 amino acids long.

This rearrangement joins TRBV2 to TRBJ2-5, with TRBD2 matching over 8 bases. There are 16 residues in the CDR3. Per germline, CDR1 SNHLY and CDR2 FYNNEI. V lost 7 bases, J lost 2 bases, and 12 bases stayed unmatched. CDR3 residues: CASIPGAGGVQETQYF. In DNA, the CDR3 is TGTGCCAGCATTCCGGGCGCGGGGGGTGTTCAAGAGACCCAGTACTTC.

This clonotype was counted at least ten times. The rearrangement joins TRBV12-3 or TRBV12-4 to TRBJ2-5, with D perhaps TRBD2 (6 bases). The CDR3 extends over 16 amino acids. Deletions cut 5 bases from V and 5 bases from J, with 21 bases between. DNA of the CDR3: TGTGCCAGCAGTCCTTGGAATGGAGGGGCCGGGGAGACCCAGTACTTC. Its protein is CASSPWNGGAGETQYF.

This clonotype appeared a few times. The chain is built from TRBV19 and TRBJ1-5, with D possibly TRBD1 on 5 matching bases. Trimming pared 0 bases from V and 0 bases from J, leaving 15 bases between. Per the germline V gene, CDR1 is LNHDA and CDR2 is SQIVND (reference sequence). This CDR3 contains 18 residues. CDR3 DNA: TGTGCCAGTAGTATAGATCTCGGGGGACCTTATAGCAATCAGCCCCAGCATTTT. This sequence encodes CASSIDLGGPYSNQPQHF.

This clonotype was seen more than once but under ten times. The junction departs from germline at one end; a sequencing error may be responsible. The CDR3 coding sequence is TGCGCCAGCAGCCAAGATTGGACACAGATATGGACCATTAAGGCCTTC. This gives the protein CASSQDWTQIWTIKAF. The genes are TRBV4-3 and TRBJ1-2; TRBD1 might be the D (5 bases). The CDR3 is 16 amino acids. Germline CDR1 reads LGHNA; CDR2 reads YSLEER.